This T cell receptor beta chain was identified in a study of T cells in Graves' hyperthyroidism and ophthalmopathy. This clonotype occurred many times. Amplified TCR beta CDR3 regions came from RNA transcripts. Initially, a first-round RT-PCR of the TCR CDR3 employed the HTBI primer set. TCRdb redid the calling of the multiplex PCR reads with MiXCR, one entry per CDR3 protein. The repertoire has about 260,000 distinct CDR3 sequences, about 16% of them found once; the top ten carry around 26%. The CDR3 is 13 residues long. Germline CDR1 reads GTSNPN; CDR2 reads SVGIG (reference sequence). Trimming cost V 2 bases and J 6 bases, with 12 bases left between them.

Material: blood. This chain links TRBV30 with TRBJ2-3; D is unresolved. This receptor was identified in a woman under 30 with Graves' ophthalmopathy. CDR3 coding DNA: TGTGCCTGGAGTATACGACCCGGCGATACGCAGTATTTT. Amino acids: CAWSIRPGDTQYF.